These 26 T cell receptor beta chains originate from one sample sequenced in a study of shared clonotypes between healthy human individuals. Sequenced by immunoSEQ multiplex PCR; TCRdb stores in-frame clones only, minus some. This sample has millions of clones, with around 90% found just once. The sample taken for sequencing was naive CD4+ T cells sorted from blood. The subset was: CD45RA+ positively selected. These receptors all stem from a young man in good health.

The chain links TRBV28 to TRBJ1-5; 10 nucleotides agree with TRBD1. The trim removed 6 bases at V and 6 bases at J, leaving 8 bases unmatched. Per the germline V gene, CDR1 is MDHEN and CDR2 is SYDVKM. This CDR3 is built from 15 residues. CDR3 in amino acids: CASRTDRGLGQPQHF. The CDR3 nucleotides read TGTGCCAGCAGGACAGACAGGGGGCTCGGTCAGCCCCAGCATTTT.

The V call is TRBV7-9, the J call TRBJ1-6, with a possible D match to TRBD1 (6 bases). The CDR3 has 17 amino acids. The germline V gene has CDR1 SEHNR and CDR2 FQNEAQ (reference sequence). Deletions cut 1 base from V and 3 bases from J, with 13 bases between. CDR3 sequence reads: CASSLGLWTDYNSPLHF. DNA for the CDR3: TGTGCCAGCAGCTTAGGTTTGTGGACAGACTATAATTCACCCCTCCACTTT. The complete variable domain, with remaining parts taken from reference TRBV7-9 and TRBJ1-6, reads DTGVSQNPRHKITKRGQNVTFRCDPISEHNRLYWYRQTLGQGPEFLTYFQNEAQLEKSRLLSDRFSAERPKGSFSTLEIQRTEQGDSAMYLCASSLGLWTDYNSPLHFGNGTRLTVT.

The chain has TRBV5-1 and TRBJ2-5; D is unclear. The DNA matches TRBJ2-7 better at its end, which makes the J call doubtful. CDR1 is SGHRS and CDR2 is YFSETQ in the germline V gene. The CDR3 runs 15 residues. CDR3: CASSPGGASSYEQYF. CDR3 in DNA: TGCGCCAGCAGCCCCGGTGGTGCTAGCTCCTACGAGCAGTACTTC.

V and J are TRBV7-2 and TRBJ2-2; TRBD2 might be the D (6 bases). Per germline, CDR1 SGHTA and CDR2 FQGNSA. V was shortened by 1 base and J by 6 bases, with 18 bases between the two germline ends. The CDR3 runs 17 residues. In DNA, the CDR3 is TGTGCCAGCAGCTTAGGGTTGGGGACGGGAGCGGCCGGGGAGCTGTTTTTT. Amino acids: CASSLGLGTGAAGELFF.

The DNA for the CDR3 is TGCGCCAGCAGCTTGGGAAACAGGGTTCAAGAGACCCAGTACTTC. The encoded protein is CASSLGNRVQETQYF. V gene TRBV5-1 combines with J gene TRBJ2-5, with D possibly being TRBD1 (6 bases). The V gene's germline CDR1 is SGHRS and CDR2 YFSETQ. V lost 0 bases, J lost 2 bases, and 11 bases lay in between. The CDR3 totals 15 residues. Drawing the rest from reference TRBV5-1 and TRBJ2-5, the complete variable domain is KAGVTQTPRYLIKTRGQQVTLSCSPISGHRSVSWYQQTPGQGLQFLFEYFSETQRNKGNFPGRFSGRQFSNSRSEMNVSTLELGDSALYLCASSLGNRVQETQYFGPGTRLLVL.

The rearrangement uses TRBV28 and TRBJ1-1, with D unresolved. V was pared by 2 bases and J by 4 bases, with 8 bases between. CDR3 length: 13 residues. Germline V gene data show CDR1 as MDHEN and CDR2 as SYDVKM. The CDR3 sequence: CASSLLYSTEAFF. The DNA of the CDR3 is TGTGCCAGCAGTTTACTATACTCCACTGAAGCTTTCTTT. Combining the CDR3 with reference TRBV28 and TRBJ1-1 gives the whole variable domain DVKVTQSSRYLVKRTGEKVFLECVQDMDHENMFWYRQDPGLGLRLIYFSYDVKMKEKGDIPEGYSVSREKKERFSLILESASTNQTSMYLCASSLLYSTEAFFGQGTRLTVV.

For this clone: Other DNA sequences from this sample encode an identical CDR3 as well. This sequence joins TRBV5-1 and TRBJ1-6; D is ambiguous. V shed 1 base and J shed 0 bases, with 5 bases lying between them. Germline-derived CDR1 and CDR2 are SGHRS and YFSETQ. This CDR3 comprises 15 residues. Here the CDR3 DNA reads TGCGCCAGCAGCTTGACTGGCTCCTATAATTCACCCCTCCACTTT. It specifies CASSLTGSYNSPLHF.

The chain joins TRBV6-6 to TRBJ2-7; either TRBD1 or TRBD2 may supply D (5 bases each). The CDR3 totals 14 residues. The germline V gene encodes CDR1 MNHNY and CDR2 SVGAGI (reference sequence). The germline V and J ends were trimmed by 5 bases and 0 bases, with 11 bases remaining between them. CDR3 in amino acids: CASSARDHSYEQYF. CDR3 DNA: TGTGCCAGCAGTGCCCGGGACCACTCCTACGAGCAGTACTTC.

J is TRBJ1-5 and V is TRBV18; D gene ambiguous. This CDR3 has 14 residues. The V gene lost 5 bases and the J gene lost 2 bases, with 10 bases spanning the gap. CDR1 is KGHSH and CDR2 is LQKENI in the germline V gene. The DNA for the CDR3 is TGTGCCAGCTCAGAGGGAGTCGGCAATCAGCCCCAGCATTTT. Protein: CASSEGVGNQPQHF.

Comment on this clone: An end of the junction differs from the germline gene, which may be a read error. The chain joins TRBV19 to TRBJ2-3, with a tentative D call TRBD2 (5 bases). The CDR3 length is 15 residues. Germline V gene sequence: CDR1 LNHDA, CDR2 SQIVND (reference sequence). The DNA of the CDR3 is TGTGCCAGTAGTTCGGGAAATGCGGGCACCGATACGCAGTATTTT. Residues: CASSSGNAGTDTQYF.

The chain is built from TRBV30 and TRBJ2-7; a possible D gene is TRBD2 (7 bases). Germline CDR1 reads GTSNPN; CDR2 reads SVGIG (reference sequence). This CDR3 is built from 14 residues. V lost 3 bases, J lost 0 bases, and 12 bases lay in between. CDR3 nucleotide sequence: TGTGCCTGGAGGTCGGCGGGGGCCTCCTACGAGCAGTACTTC. This encodes CAWRSAGASYEQYF. Full variable domain (outside the CDR3, taken from reference TRBV30 and TRBJ2-7): SQTIHQWPATLVQPVGSPLSLECTVEGTSNPNLYWYRQAAGRGLQLLFYSVGIGQISSEVPQNLSASRPQDRQFILSSKKLLLSDSGFYLCAWRSAGASYEQYFGPGTRLTVT.

Points on this clone: Within the sample, other DNA sequences also encode this same CDR3. The gene calls are TRBV7-2 and TRBJ1-5, with 7 bases that match TRBD1. The germline V gene has CDR1 SGHTA and CDR2 FQGNSA. The CDR3 spans 14 residues. Unmatched junction bases numbered 5, after V lost 5 bases and J lost 4 bases. The CDR3 nucleotides are TGTGCCAGCAGCCTAAGACAGGGTAATCAGCCCCAGCATTTT. Translation: CASSLRQGNQPQHF.

As concerns this clone: Other DNA sequences from this sample encode an identical CDR3 as well. The chain recombines TRBV7-2 with TRBJ1-2; tentatively, D is TRBD1 (5 bases). From germline, CDR1 is SGHTA and CDR2 FQGNSA. The V and J ends lost 8 bases and 4 bases respectively, with 17 bases between them. This CDR3 comprises 14 residues. The CDR3 loop is CASSRGGAGYGYTF. CDR3 DNA sequence: TGTGCCAGCTCGCGCGGGGGTGCTGGCTATGGCTACACCTTC.

A word on this clone: Additional DNA sequences in this sample encode the identical CDR3. The chain carries TRBV5-4 and TRBJ2-5; TRBD2 might be the D (7 bases). Looked up from germline, CDR1 is SGHNT and CDR2 is YYREEE (reference sequence). V was clipped by 5 bases and J by 4 bases, with 12 bases between them. The CDR3 covers 13 residues. For the CDR3, the DNA is TGTGCCAGCAGTTCGAGGGGGGGAGAGACCCAGTACTTC. Translated, it gives CASSSRGGETQYF.

The CDR3 DNA sequence: TGCGCCAGCACCCGGACAGGTCAAGAGACCCAGTACTTC. Protein sequence: CASTRTGQETQYF. The gene calls are TRBV5-1 and TRBJ2-5; 7 bases agree with TRBD1. V was clipped by 6 bases and J by 2 bases; unmatched bases: 4. CDR1 SGHRS and CDR2 YFSETQ come from the germline V gene. CDR3 size: 13 residues.

This sequence joins TRBV7-9 and TRBJ2-2, with no clear D. Germline CDR1 and CDR2: SEHNR and FQNEAQ (reference sequence). Deletions cut 5 bases from V and 2 bases from J, with 9 bases between. The CDR3 extends over 14 amino acids. In nucleotides, the CDR3 is TGTGCCAGCAGCGAAATTCTAAACACCGGGGAGCTGTTTTTT. The encoded protein is CASSEILNTGELFF.

The chain uses TRBV2 and TRBJ2-2, with D possibly being TRBD1 (6 bases). Per germline, CDR1 SNHLY and CDR2 FYNNEI. V shed 10 bases and J shed 6 bases, with 12 bases lying between them. The CDR3 has 12 amino acids. CDR3 sequence: CANNRAAGELFF. The CDR3 nucleotides are TGTGCCAACAACAGGGCGGCCGGGGAGCTGTTTTTT.

This clone has only a few counts. This same CDR3 is encoded by further DNA sequences in the sample. The chain is built from TRBV2 and TRBJ2-7; possibly TRBD1 for D (6 bases). The CDR3 is made up of 12 amino acids. CDR1 SNHLY and CDR2 FYNNEI come from the germline V gene. Between the trimmed V and J ends, which lost 5 bases and 3 bases, there was a span of 8 bases. The CDR3 DNA reads TGTGCCAGCAGTCCCAGGGGCTACGAGCAGTACTTC. It encodes CASSPRGYEQYF.

This chain's CDR3 is CASSPRGTGVNTEAFF. Written as DNA, the CDR3 is TGTGCCAGCTCACCACGGGGAACAGGGGTGAACACTGAAGCTTTCTTT. The chain carries TRBV18 and TRBJ1-1; the match to TRBD1 covers 7 bases. The germline V gene encodes CDR1 KGHSH and CDR2 LQKENI. The CDR3 totals 16 residues. V lost 1 base and J lost 0; bases outside the gene matches: 5. Variable domain in full (rest from reference TRBV18 and TRBJ1-1): NAGVMQNPRHLVRRRGQEARLRCSPMKGHSHVYWYRQLPEEGLKFMVYLQKENIIDESGMPKERFSAEFPKEGPSILRIQQVVRGDSAAYFCASSPRGTGVNTEAFFGQGTRLTVV.

DNA for the CDR3: TGTGCCAGCAGCTTTGGAGCAGGACCCCTCCACTTT. This translates into CASSFGAGPLHF. The gene calls are TRBV7-9 and TRBJ1-6; no definite D call. V was cut by 3 bases and J by 12 bases, with 9 bases left in between. Germline lookup yields CDR1 SEHNR and CDR2 FQNEAQ (reference sequence). The CDR3 consists of 12 residues.

V is TRBV9 and J is TRBJ1-3, with D possibly matching TRBD1 (6 bases). The CDR3 contains 18 residues. Trimming took off 4 bases at V and 2 bases at J, with 22 bases between the two ends. Germline lookup yields CDR1 SGDLS and CDR2 YYNGEE. Here the CDR3 reads CASSPGGAGILPGNTIYF. DNA of the CDR3: TGTGCCAGCAGCCCTGGGGGGGCAGGGATCTTACCTGGAAACACCATATATTTT.

The chain is built from TRBV5-6 and TRBJ1-6; 7 positions match TRBD1. This CDR3 contains 14 residues. Germline values: CDR1 SGHDT, CDR2 YYEEEE. V was pared by 4 bases and J by 9 bases, with 7 bases of the junction left unmatched. CDR3: CASSVGQWGSPLHF. The CDR3, as DNA: TGTGCCAGCAGCGTGGGACAGTGGGGTTCACCCCTCCACTTT.

The chain couples TRBV10-3 to TRBJ2-7, with 9 bases that match TRBD1. Germline trimming cut 2 bases from V and 5 bases from J; bases unmatched to any gene: 7. Germline V gene lookup returns CDR1 ENHRY and CDR2 SYGVKD. This CDR3 region has 15 residues. CDR3 nucleotides: TGTGCCATCAGTGAGACAGGGGGCGAAATGAACGAGCAGTACTTC. Protein: CAISETGGEMNEQYF.

This sequence joins TRBV6-6 and TRBJ2-1; 10 bases match TRBD2. The CDR3 runs to 15 residues. Trimming at V came to 6 bases and at J to 10 bases, leaving 12 bases not matched to a gene. CDR1 is MNHNY, CDR2 SVGAGI, per germline (reference sequence). CDR3 in DNA: TGTGCCAGCAGACCACTCACTAGCGGGATTGGGGAGCAGTTCTTC. This gives the protein CASRPLTSGIGEQFF.

This chain joins TRBV5-1 and TRBJ2-3, with 11 bases lining up with TRBD1. Trimming cost V 2 bases and J 4 bases; bases outside gene matches: 3. The CDR3 consists of 15 residues. Germline CDR1 reads SGHRS; CDR2 reads YFSETQ. The CDR3 is CASSFSGQGADTQYF. The CDR3, as DNA: TGCGCCAGCAGCTTTTCGGGACAGGGGGCAGATACGCAGTATTTT.

This chain links TRBV7-2 with TRBJ2-7, with unresolved D. Germline V gene sequence: CDR1 SGHTA, CDR2 FQGNSA. The V gene lost 1 base and the J gene lost 6 bases, with 16 bases spanning the gap. The CDR3 is made up of 15 amino acids. This chain's CDR3 is CASSLGVAATVEQYF. In nucleotides, the CDR3 is TGTGCCAGCAGCTTAGGGGTTGCGGCTACGGTCGAGCAGTACTTC.